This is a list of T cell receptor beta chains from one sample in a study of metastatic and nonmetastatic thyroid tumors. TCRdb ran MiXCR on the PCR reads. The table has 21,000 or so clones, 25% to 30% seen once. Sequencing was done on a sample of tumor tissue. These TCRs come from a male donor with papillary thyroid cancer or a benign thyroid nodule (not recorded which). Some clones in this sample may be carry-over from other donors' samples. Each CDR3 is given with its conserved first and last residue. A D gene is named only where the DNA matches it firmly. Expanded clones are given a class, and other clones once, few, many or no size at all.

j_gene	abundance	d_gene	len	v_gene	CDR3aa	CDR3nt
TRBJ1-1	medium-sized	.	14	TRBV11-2	CASSLRGAQGEAFF	TGTGCCAGCAGCTTACGGGGGGCCCAGGGTGAAGCTTTCTTT
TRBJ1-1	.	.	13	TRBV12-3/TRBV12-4	CASSLRGGTEAFF	TGTGCCAGCAGTTTGAGGGGAGGCACTGAAGCTTTCTTT
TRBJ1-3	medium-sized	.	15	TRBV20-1	CSARDRGSSGNTIYF	TGCAGTGCTAGAGATCGGGGGAGCTCTGGAAACACCATATATTTT
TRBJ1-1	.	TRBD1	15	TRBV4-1	CASSFEGAGNTEAFF	TGCGCCAGCAGCTTTGAGGGGGCCGGGAACACTGAAGCTTTCTTT
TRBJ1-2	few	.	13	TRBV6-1	CASFAEHSYGYTF	TGTGCCAGCTTCGCGGAACATTCATATGGCTACACCTTC
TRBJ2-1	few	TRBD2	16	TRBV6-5	CASSYPGASGRNEQFF	TGTGCCAGCAGCTATCCGGGGGCTAGCGGGAGAAATGAGCAGTTCTTC
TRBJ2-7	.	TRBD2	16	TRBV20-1	CSARDPGLAGGAEQYF	TGCAGTGCTAGAGACCCCGGACTAGCGGGGGGGGCAGAGCAGTACTTC
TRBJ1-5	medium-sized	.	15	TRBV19	CASRGVPNSNQPQHF	TGTGCCAGTAGAGGGGTCCCAAATAGCAATCAGCCCCAGCATTTT
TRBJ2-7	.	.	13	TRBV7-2	CASSSQGGYEQYF	TGTGCCAGCAGCTCGCAGGGGGGCTACGAGCAGTACTTC
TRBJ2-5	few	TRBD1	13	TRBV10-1	CAAPTGKRETQYF	TGCGCCGCCCCGACAGGGAAAAGAGAGACCCAGTACTTC
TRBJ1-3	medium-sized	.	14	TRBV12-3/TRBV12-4	CASSPTVSGNTIYF	TGTGCCAGCAGCCCGACAGTTTCTGGAAACACCATATATTTT
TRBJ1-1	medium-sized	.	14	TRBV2	CASSASASNTEAFF	TGTGCCAGCAGTGCGTCAGCATCGAACACTGAAGCTTTCTTT
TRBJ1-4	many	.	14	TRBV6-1	CASTRYRGNEKLFF	TGTGCCAGCACCAGATATCGGGGGAATGAAAAACTGTTTTTT
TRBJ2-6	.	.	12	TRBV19	CAGSAGANVLTF	TGTGCCGGCAGTGCTGGGGCCAACGTCCTGACTTTC
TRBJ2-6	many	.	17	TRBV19	CASKKRGQGEGANVLTF	TGTGCCAGTAAAAAACGGGGTCAGGGCGAAGGGGCCAACGTCCTGACTTTC
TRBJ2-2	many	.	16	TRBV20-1	CSARNRGQSATGELFF	TGCAGTGCTAGGAACCGAGGGCAATCAGCCACCGGGGAGCTGTTTTTT
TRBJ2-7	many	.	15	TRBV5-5	CASSFPGTGTYEQYF	TGTGCCAGCAGCTTCCCAGGGACGGGAACCTACGAGCAGTACTTC
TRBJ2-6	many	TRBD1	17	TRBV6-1	CASRLGQGSSGANVLTF	TGTGCCAGCAGACTAGGACAGGGGAGCTCTGGGGCCAACGTCCTGACTTTC
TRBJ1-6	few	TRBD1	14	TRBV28	CASSSGQGNSPLHF	TGTGCCAGCAGTTCCGGACAGGGGAATTCACCCCTCCACTTT
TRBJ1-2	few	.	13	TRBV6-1	CASSAGGSYGYTF	TGTGCCAGCAGTGCTGGAGGTTCCTATGGCTACACCTTC
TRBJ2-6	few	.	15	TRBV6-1	CASSETFSGANVLTF	TGTGCCAGCAGTGAAACCTTCTCTGGGGCCAACGTCCTGACTTTC
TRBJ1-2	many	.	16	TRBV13	CASSLGWEQVAFGYTF	TGTGCCAGCAGCTTAGGCTGGGAACAGGTCGCTTTTGGCTACACCTTC
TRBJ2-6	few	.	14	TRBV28	CASRGLSGANVLTF	TGTGCCAGCAGAGGCCTCTCTGGGGCCAACGTCCTGACTTTC
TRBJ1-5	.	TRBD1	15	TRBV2	CASRTGGLSNQPQHF	TGTGCCAGCAGGACAGGGGGCTTAAGCAATCAGCCCCAGCATTTT
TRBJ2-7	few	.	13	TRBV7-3	CASSLGPSYEQYF	TGTGCCAGCAGCCTCGGCCCCTCCTACGAGCAGTACTTC